This TCR beta chain was recorded in a study of blood T cell repertoires in COVID-19. Using immunoSEQ multiplex PCR, the repertoire was profiled, and TCRdb retains in-frame clones only, with some absent. The table shows 150,000 to 200,000 clones, with around 81% occurring only once. Looked up from germline, CDR1 is SQVTM and CDR2 is ANQGSEA. V gave up 7 bases and J gave up 4 bases; unmatched junction bases: 6. The CDR3 extends over 14 amino acids. The sequence was collected from a man in his forties who had recovered from COVID-19. Sequencing used PBMCs or T cells enriched from blood (not recorded which). V and J are TRBV29-1 and TRBJ2-6; TRBD1 aligns across 8 bases. The CDR3: CSAGQGAGANVLTF. For the CDR3, the DNA is TGCAGCGCCGGACAGGGTGCAGGGGCCAACGTCCTGACTTTC.